A single T cell receptor beta chain is shown here with its context. Its antigen is as yet unknown. These data are taken from a study of a mutant IDH1 vaccine in newly diagnosed glioma. Study context: Antecedent treatment encompassed radiotherapy, temozolomide, or their combination; the majority received both. In the visit schedule, V12 fell in week 35, while V13 fell in week 47.

The CDR3 extends over 14 amino acids. The germline CDR1 and CDR2 sequences are SGHDT and YYEEEE. V lost 1 base to trimming and J lost 6 bases, with 10 bases between them. Study observations and caveats: A vaccine-induced immune response developed in roughly 93% of the patients.

Using immunoSEQ multiplex PCR, the repertoire was profiled, and TCRdb retains in-frame clones only, with some absent. This sample has more than 30,000 clones; 80% to 85% occur once, and the top ten carry 29%. Time point: week 47, end of study. Topical imiquimod was applied with each vaccine dose, which held 300 ug of mutant IDH1 20-mer peptide. During weeks 1, 3, 5, 7, 11, 15, 19 and 23, patients received eight vaccinations. This receptor was obtained from a man aged 30 to 45 with glioma. The rearrangement uses TRBV5-6 and TRBJ2-2, with D unresolved. The specimen was PBMCs, collected from a glioma patient whose treatment included an IDH1 peptide vaccine. CDR3 in amino acids: CASSLLSLSGELFF. CDR3 DNA: TGTGCCAGCAGCTTGCTTAGCCTTTCCGGGGAGCTGTTTTTT.